This T cell receptor beta chain was retrieved from a study of shared clonotypes between healthy human individuals. General study findings and limits: Generally, naive subsets (rather than memory subsets) showed larger estimated richness.

CDR3 size: 16 residues. Germline CDR1 reads SGHVS; CDR2 reads FQNEAQ. Between the trimmed V and J ends, which lost 6 bases and 0 bases, there was a span of 15 bases. In regard to this clone: Its target is not known.

Authors' analysis steps: From ImmunoSEQ came sequences covering only the junction and carrying no quality scores, so filtering differed. This table comes from immunoSEQ multiplex PCR, and its TCRdb copy is limited to in-frame clones, with some not included. V, J and clone size are taken as reported in that table, and D and trimming were inferred from the DNA itself. In the table there are roughly 2,500,000 clones, more than 85% of which are singletons. The chain is built from TRBV7-8 and TRBJ1-5, with a tentative D call TRBD1 (5 bases). This sequence originates from a man between 18 and 35 years old in good health. Some clones in this sample may be carry-over from other donors' samples. The sample taken for sequencing was naive CD4+ T cells from PBMCs. Subset reported: CD45RA+ positively selected. CDR3 in amino acids: CASRPTGQHSNQPQHF. CDR3 coding DNA: TGTGCCAGCAGACCCACGGGGCAGCATAGCAATCAGCCCCAGCATTTT. The variable domain in full, with the rest retrieved from reference TRBV7-8 and TRBJ1-5, is GAGVSQSPRYKVAKRGQDVALRCDPISGHVSLFWYQQALGQGPEFLTYFQNEAQLDKSGLPSDRFFAERPEGSVSTLKIQRTQQEDSAVYLCASRPTGQHSNQPQHFGDGTRLSIL.